This TCR beta chain was recovered during a study of neoadjuvant anti-PD-1 for oral cavity cancer. The overall study: Non-progressing patients received a fourth nivolumab dose near day 43, then surgery on days 50-56.

The patients had HPV-negative, locally advanced oral cavity squamous cell carcinoma. The repertoire was sequenced with immunoSEQ multiplex PCR; TCRdb's copy has only in-frame clones and lacks some. The data show about 72,000 clones, 80% to 90% seen once. V lost 5 bases and J 3 bases, leaving 17 bases between the germline ends. The CDR3 spans 15 residues. Germline CDR1 reads SGHAT; CDR2 reads FQNNGV. Sequenced here: PBMCs, sampled before nivolumab (anti-PD-1) treatment. The chain carries TRBV11-2 and TRBJ2-7; D is possibly TRBD2 (7 bases). This receptor was identified in a person aged 40 to 85 with oral cavity squamous cell carcinoma. CDR3 sequence reads: CASSHIRRGGYEQYF. In DNA, the CDR3 is TGTGCCAGCAGCCACATCAGAAGGGGGGGCTACGAGCAGTACTTC.